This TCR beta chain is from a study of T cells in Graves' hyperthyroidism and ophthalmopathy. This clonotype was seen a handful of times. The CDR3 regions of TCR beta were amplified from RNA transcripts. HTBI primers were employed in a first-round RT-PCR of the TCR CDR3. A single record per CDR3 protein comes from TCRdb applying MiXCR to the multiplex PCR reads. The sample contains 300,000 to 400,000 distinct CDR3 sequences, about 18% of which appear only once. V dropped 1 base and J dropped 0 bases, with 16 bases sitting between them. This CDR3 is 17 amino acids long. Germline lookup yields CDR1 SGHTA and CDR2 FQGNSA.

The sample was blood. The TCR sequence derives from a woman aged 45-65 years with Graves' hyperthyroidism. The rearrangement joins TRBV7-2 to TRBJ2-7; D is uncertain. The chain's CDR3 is CASSLVPSDTISYEQYF. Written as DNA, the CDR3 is TGTGCCAGCAGCTTAGTACCCAGCGACACAATCTCCTACGAGCAGTACTTC.